Shown below are 28 T cell receptor beta chains from a single sample sequenced in a study of T cell changes during pregnancy in multiple sclerosis. Profiling relied on immunoSEQ multiplex PCR, and the TCRdb table lists in-frame clones only, not all of them. The table records about 34,000 clones, around 90% of them present only once. Sequenced material: CD8+ T cells from peripheral blood mononuclear cells, taken in the third trimester of pregnancy. These receptors came from a female donor with multiple sclerosis, enrolled in a pregnancy study.

This chain links TRBV9 with TRBJ2-1, with TRBD1 matching 7 bases. Germline V gene data show CDR1 as SGDLS and CDR2 as YYNGEE. J gave up 8 bases and V 4 bases, and 18 bases lay outside the gene matches. There are 17 residues in the CDR3. The CDR3 DNA sequence: TGTGCCAGCAGCCATCTTCAGGGGGACAGTTGGGGCGATGAGCAGTTCTTC. This encodes CASSHLQGDSWGDEQFF.

The chain carries TRBV29-1 and TRBJ2-7, with TRBD1 as a possible D gene (6 bases). Trimming took 1 base from V and 3 from J, leaving 10 bases between them. The CDR3 has 13 residues. The germline V gene encodes CDR1 SQVTM and CDR2 ANQGSEA. The CDR3 nucleotides are TGCAGCGTTGAAGGGGGCAGGGGCTACGAGCAGTACTTC. As protein: CSVEGGRGYEQYF.

The chain recombines TRBV25-1 with TRBJ1-4, with no clear D. CDR3 size: 15 residues. V lost 3 bases and J lost 6, with 14 bases in between. Germline assignment: CDR1 MGHDK and CDR2 SYGVNS. CDR3 residues: CASSDLGEGDEKLFF. The CDR3 nucleotides are TGTGCCAGCAGTGACCTCGGGGAGGGTGATGAAAAACTGTTTTTT.

This clone was counted only a few times. The chain employs TRBV5-6 and TRBJ2-7, with 9 positions matching TRBD2. CDR3 length: 15 residues. Germline CDR1 reads SGHDT; CDR2 reads YYEEEE. Unmatched junction bases numbered 6, after V lost 3 bases and J lost 2 bases. This CDR3 is CASSSRAGGTYEQYF. CDR3 nucleotides: TGTGCCAGCAGCTCTAGGGCGGGGGGGACCTACGAGCAGTACTTC.

The chain uses TRBV6-5 and TRBJ2-6; D possibly corresponds to TRBD2 (5 bases). V was cut by 5 bases and J by 3 bases, with 11 bases left in between. The length of the CDR3 is 15 residues. Germline loops: CDR1 MNHEY, CDR2 SVGAGI. CDR3 sequence: CASSGGVLGANVLTF. As DNA, the CDR3 is TGTGCCAGCAGTGGAGGAGTCCTTGGGGCCAACGTCCTGACTTTC.

The rearrangement links TRBV6-5 to TRBJ2-5, with D maybe TRBD2 (5 bases). Trimming pared 2 bases from V and 1 base from J, leaving 8 bases between. The CDR3 sequence is 14 residues long. Germline-derived CDR1 and CDR2 are MNHEY and SVGAGI. The CDR3 spells CASSYRETQETQYF. In nucleotides, the CDR3 is TGTGCCAGCAGTTACAGGGAGACCCAAGAGACCCAGTACTTC.

V and J are TRBV2 and TRBJ1-1; 7 bases are shared with TRBD1. The CDR3 totals 14 residues. The germline V gene has CDR1 SNHLY and CDR2 FYNNEI. Trimming cost V 9 bases and J 3 bases; bases outside gene matches: 10. CDR3 bases: TGTGCCAGTGAAGGGGGCGGGGTGGACACTGAAGCTTTCTTT. Translation gives CASEGGGVDTEAFF.

The chain carries TRBV14 and TRBJ2-3; maybe TRBD2 (5 bases). The germline V gene encodes CDR1 SGHDN and CDR2 FVKESK. V was clipped by 4 bases and J by 1 base, with 9 bases between them. This CDR3 comprises 14 residues. CDR3 DNA sequence: TGTGCCAGCAGCCGAGCGGCAGGCACAGATACGCAGTATTTT. This encodes CASSRAAGTDTQYF. The whole variable domain, remainder taken from reference TRBV14 and TRBJ2-3, is EAGVTQFPSHSVIEKGQTVTLRCDPISGHDNLYWYRRVMGKEIKFLLHFVKESKQDESGMPNNRFLAERTGGTYSTLKVQPAELEDSGVYFCASSRAAGTDTQYFGPGTRLTVL.

V usage is TRBV4-2 and J usage is TRBJ1-2; D may be TRBD1 (6 bases). Trimming cost V 4 bases and J 4 bases, with 19 bases left between them. The CDR3 is 16 residues long. Germline values: CDR1 LGHNA, CDR2 YNFKEQ. The chain's CDR3 is CASSPPSLQGLYGYTF. Here the CDR3 DNA reads TGTGCCAGCAGCCCGCCCTCTCTACAGGGCCTCTATGGCTACACCTTC.

The genes are TRBV14 and TRBJ2-3; D unresolved. V was pared by 0 bases and J by 3 bases, with 4 bases between. This CDR3 contains 13 residues. Germline CDR1 is SGHDN and CDR2 is FVKESK. CDR3 protein: CASSQDPTDTQYF. In DNA form, the CDR3 reads TGTGCCAGCAGCCAAGACCCTACAGATACGCAGTATTTT.

This chain joins TRBV2 and TRBJ1-2; 10 bases agree with TRBD1. Germline CDR1 SNHLY, CDR2 FYNNEI. The V segment lost 6 bases and the J segment 4 bases; nucleotides outside the gene matches: 2. CDR3 length: 13 amino acids. The CDR3 DNA reads TGTGCCAGCAGCGGACAGGGGGTCTATGGCTACACCTTC. Protein sequence: CASSGQGVYGYTF. The whole variable domain, filled in from reference TRBV2 and TRBJ1-2, reads EPEVTQTPSHQVTQMGQEVILRCVPISNHLYFYWYRQILGQKVEFLVSFYNNEISEKSEIFDDQFSVERPDGSNFTLKIRSTKLEDSAMYFCASSGQGVYGYTFGSGTRLTVV.

This CDR3 reads CASRGGPAGQGVYGYTF. The CDR3 DNA sequence: TGTGCCAGCAGAGGGGGGCCCGCGGGACAGGGGGTCTATGGCTACACCTTC. This chain links TRBV27 with TRBJ1-2; 11 bases map to TRBD1. CDR1 and CDR2 (germline): MNHEY, SMNVEV (reference sequence). The CDR3 spans 17 residues. V was clipped by 6 bases and J by 4 bases; unmatched bases: 13.

J is TRBJ2-3 and V is TRBV7-3; D might be TRBD2 (7 bases). V lost 5 bases, J lost 4 bases, and 16 bases lay in between. The CDR3 loop spans 15 amino acids. CDR1 and CDR2 (germline): SGHTA, FQGTGA. CDR3 nucleotides: TGTGCCAGCAGCCGCGAGGGGGGGGCCCCAGATACGCAGTATTTT. Its protein is CASSREGGAPDTQYF.

This clone came up once. V is TRBV6-1 and J is TRBJ1-5; 7 bases map to TRBD1. CDR3 size: 13 residues. Trimming took 5 bases from V and 7 from J; bases not matched to a gene: 5. CDR1 is MNHNS and CDR2 is SASEGT in the germline V gene. For the CDR3, the DNA is TGTGCCAGCAGTCCCACAGGGGACCAGCCCCAGCATTTT. It encodes CASSPTGDQPQHF.

This sequence joins TRBV30 and TRBJ1-5, with TRBD1 identical over 12 bases. CDR1 and CDR2 (germline): GTSNPN, SVGIG (reference sequence). The CDR3 consists of 13 residues. The J segment lost 7 bases and the V segment lost 5 bases, leaving 3 bases of the junction unmatched. The CDR3 loop reads CAWGTGGDQPQHF. As DNA, the CDR3 is TGTGCCTGGGGGACAGGGGGCGACCAGCCCCAGCATTTT. Together with reference TRBV30 and TRBJ1-5, the CDR3 gives the full variable domain: SQTIHQWPATLVQPVGSPLSLECTVEGTSNPNLYWYRQAAGRGLQLLFYSVGIGQISSEVPQNLSASRPQDRQFILSSKKLLLSDSGFYLCAWGTGGDQPQHFGDGTRLSIL.

This rearrangement joins TRBV10-2 to TRBJ2-2; TRBD2 might be the D (5 bases). The V end was cut by 4 bases, the J end by 9 bases, with 6 bases between. The germline V gene has CDR1 WSHSY and CDR2 SAAADI. This CDR3 has 11 amino acids. For the CDR3, the DNA is TGCGCCAGCAGTGGGACTCGGGAGCTGTTTTTT. Its translation is CASSGTRELFF.

V usage is TRBV19 and J usage is TRBJ1-1; possibly TRBD1 for D (6 bases). The CDR3 contains 16 residues. V lost 0 bases and J lost 0, with 11 bases in between. Germline V lookup: CDR1 LNHDA, CDR2 SQIVND (reference sequence). For the CDR3, the DNA is TGTGCCAGTAGTATAGAATGGGGGCCCTTGAACACTGAAGCTTTCTTT. Translation: CASSIEWGPLNTEAFF.

In its sample, this clone is medium-sized. V and J are TRBV11-2 and TRBJ2-7, with D perhaps matching TRBD1 (6 bases). V lost 2 bases to trimming and J lost 3 bases, with 8 bases between them. From germline, CDR1 is SGHAT and CDR2 FQNNGV. The CDR3 sequence is 13 residues long. DNA of the CDR3: TGTGCCAGCAGCTTATCCAGGGGCTACGAGCAGTACTTC. This encodes CASSLSRGYEQYF.

This chain joins TRBV5-1 and TRBJ1-2; D is unclear. Germline values: CDR1 SGHRS, CDR2 YFSETQ. Trimming took off 0 bases at V and 2 bases at J, with 14 bases between the two ends. There are 16 residues in the CDR3. The CDR3 protein is CASSLAPRAENYGYTF. The CDR3 nucleotides read TGCGCCAGCAGCTTGGCCCCGAGGGCGGAGAACTATGGCTACACCTTC.

J is TRBJ2-5 and V is TRBV28; 11 positions agree with TRBD2. Per germline, CDR1 MDHEN and CDR2 SYDVKM. V lost 2 bases to trimming and J lost 7 bases; unmatched junction nucleotides: 9. The CDR3 runs 16 residues. The CDR3 bases are TGTGCCAGCAGTTTAACTTTTAGCGGGGGGGAGGGGACCCAGTACTTC. This codes for CASSLTFSGGEGTQYF.

This clone was found once. The CDR3 DNA sequence: TGTGCCAGCAGGGACTCCGGGGATACGCAGTATTTT. Its translation is CASRDSGDTQYF. The rearrangement joins TRBV11-1 to TRBJ2-3; tentative D call: TRBD2 (5 bases). Germline lookup yields CDR1 SGHAT and CDR2 FQDESV (reference sequence). This CDR3 is built from 12 residues. With 6 bases removed from V and 6 bases from J, the gap between germline ends came to 10 bases.

The chain carries TRBV19 and TRBJ2-1, with a possible D match to TRBD2 (5 bases). V dropped 4 bases and J dropped 5 bases, with 18 bases sitting between them. CDR3 size: 16 residues. Germline CDR1 LNHDA, CDR2 SQIVND (reference sequence). The CDR3 region has the DNA TGTGCCAGTAGTACCCCCCCGGGCCGGCGGGACAATGAGCAGTTCTTC. Translating it yields CASSTPPGRRDNEQFF.

This chain uses TRBV4-1 with TRBJ2-1; the match to TRBD2 covers 7 bases. Germline values: CDR1 MGHRA, CDR2 YSYEKL. The trim removed 10 bases at V and 7 bases at J, leaving 10 bases unmatched. This CDR3 contains 13 residues. In DNA form, the CDR3 reads TGCGCCACCGCCACGGGGGGTGGGAATGAGCAGTTCTTC. Residues: CATATGGGNEQFF.

About this clone itself: The junction and the germline gene differ at one end; a read error may be behind it. The chain recombines TRBV27 with TRBJ1-2, with 10 bases lining up with TRBD1. The CDR3 is 14 amino acids. CDR1 MNHEY and CDR2 SMNVEV come from the germline V gene (reference sequence). CDR3 in DNA: TGTTCCAGCAGGCCGGGACAGGGGACTCCCAGCTACACCTTC. Protein sequence: CSSRPGQGTPSYTF.

The chain joins TRBV10-2 to TRBJ2-1, with TRBD2 as a possible D gene (7 bases). The length of the CDR3 is 16 residues. Trimming removed 2 bases from V and 4 bases from J, with 15 bases in between. Germline V gene data show CDR1 as WSHSY and CDR2 as SAAADI. Here the CDR3 DNA reads TGCGCCAGCAGTGAGCGGGGGGCGGACCTATACAATGAGCAGTTCTTC. It codes for CASSERGADLYNEQFF.

The chain has TRBV7-6 and TRBJ2-1; 8 bases match TRBD2. Per the germline V gene, CDR1 is SGHVS and CDR2 is FNYEAQ. Trimming cost V 2 bases and J 4 bases; bases outside gene matches: 7. CDR3 size: 16 residues. Here the CDR3 reads CASSLTLAGYYNEQFF. The CDR3 region has the DNA TGTGCCAGCAGCTTAACGCTAGCGGGCTATTACAATGAGCAGTTCTTC.

The rearrangement links TRBV12-2 to TRBJ2-5; TRBD1, the table's D call, lacks a check against the DNA. TRBV12-2 is designated a pseudogene. The CDR3 length is 15 residues. This CDR3 reads CASPFLGTGEEEEYF. The CDR3 DNA sequence: TGTGCAAGTCCCTTCTTGGGGACAGGGGAGGAGGAGGAGTACTTC.

This chain links TRBV6-4 with TRBJ2-3; D ambiguous. The CDR3 extends over 13 amino acids. The V end lost 6 bases, the J end lost 3 bases, and 10 bases lay between the germline ends. CDR1 and CDR2 from the germline V gene are MRHNA and SNTAGT. CDR3 sequence reads: CASSAAQTDTQYF. CDR3 in DNA: TGTGCCAGCAGCGCGGCGCAGACAGATACGCAGTATTTT.